A few counts support the clone carrying this T cell receptor beta chain. Antigen specificity is unknown. The entry originates in a study of T cells after yellow fever vaccination. One entry per CDR3 protein, called by TCRdb with MiXCR from the 5' RACE reads. The table records just under 600,000 distinct CDR3 sequences, approximately 13% of them present only once. The CDR3 totals 15 residues. Overall study results and limits: Abundant clonotypes (contaminants from the bulk population) could be present in FACS-sorted repertoires.

The source was PBMCs, collected on the day of the yellow fever booster vaccination. The J gene is TRBJ2-3, the V gene TRBV21-1. TRBV21-1 is classified as a pseudogene. This clonotype was obtained from a young man who received the YFV17D yellow fever vaccine. The DNA for the CDR3 is TGTGCCAGCAGCCACACCAGAGGTGGCGCAGATACGCAGTATTTT. Translating gives CASSHTRGGADTQYF.